A selection of T cell receptor beta chains follows, all from one sample in a study of T cells after yellow fever vaccination. TCRdb re-called the 5' RACE reads through MiXCR, storing one row per CDR3 protein. This sample yields roughly 99,000 distinct CDR3 sequences, of which around 5.8% are seen a single time; approximately 39% belongs to the top ten. Sequencing was performed on CD8+ T cells sorted from PBMCs, taken 10 days after the yellow fever booster vaccination. These receptors were collected from a man between 18 and 29 years old who received the YFV17D yellow fever vaccine. CDR3s include the opening cysteine and the closing phenylalanine or tryptophan. Fields, in order: J gene, clone size, V gene, D gene, CDR3 DNA, CDR3 protein. A D gene is named only where the DNA matches it firmly. Only part of the rows carry a size: once, few, many, or a class if the clone is expanded.

TRBJ2-3,NA,TRBV7-6,NA,TGTGCCAGCAGCCCCTCCCTGAAGGATACGCAGTATTTT,CASSPSLKDTQYF
TRBJ1-1,few,TRBV4-1,NA,TGCGCCAGCAGCCAAGGACGGGGAACTGAAGCTTTCTTT,CASSQGRGTEAFF
TRBJ1-2,few,TRBV29-1,NA,TGCAGCGTTGAAGATCTGGGTCCGAACTATGGCTACACCTTC,CSVEDLGPNYGYTF
TRBJ2-3,NA,TRBV7-9,NA,TGTGCCAGCAGCGTGGGGCCCATGGATACGCAGTATTTT,CASSVGPMDTQYF
TRBJ1-3,NA,TRBV21-1,NA,TGTGCCAGCAGCAAACTACCGGAATCCTCTGGAAACACCATATATTTT,CASSKLPESSGNTIYF
TRBJ1-4,few,TRBV12-3/TRBV12-4,NA,TGTGCCAGCAGTTTAGTCGGGGAGGGGAATGAAAAACTGTTTTTT,CASSLVGEGNEKLFF
TRBJ2-1,NA,TRBV4-3,TRBD2,TGCGCCAGCAGCCCTGGGACTAGCGCGTACAATGAGCAGTTCTTC,CASSPGTSAYNEQFF
TRBJ2-7,few,TRBV5-1,NA,TGCGCCAGCAGCCGGACCTACTCCTACGAGCAGTACTTC,CASSRTYSYEQYF
TRBJ2-7,NA,TRBV20-1,TRBD1,TGCAGTGCTAGAACGGGACAGAACTACGAGCAGTACTTC,CSARTGQNYEQYF
TRBJ2-4,NA,TRBV4-1,NA,TGCGCCAGCAGCCAAGAGCACAGACCCATTCTAATTCAGTACTTC,CASSQEHRPILIQYF
TRBJ1-2,NA,TRBV4-3,TRBD1,TGCGCCAGCAGCCAAGCCGGGGCAACAGGGGGCGATAACTATGGCTACACCTTC,CASSQAGATGGDNYGYTF
TRBJ2-1,few,TRBV27,TRBD1,TGTGCCAGCAGTCTCGGGACAGGCCCCTACAATGAGCAGTTCTTC,CASSLGTGPYNEQFF
TRBJ2-4,NA,TRBV7-9,NA,TGTGCCAGCAGCCCAGTGGCAGGGACAGCCAAAAACATTCAGTACTTC,CASSPVAGTAKNIQYF
TRBJ2-3,few,TRBV12-3/TRBV12-4,NA,TGTGCCAGCAGACCCGGGCCAACCCAGGATACGCAGTATTTT,CASRPGPTQDTQYF
TRBJ2-7,few,TRBV20-1,NA,TGCAGTGCCAGGGACATAAATCAGTACGAGCAGTACTTC,CSARDINQYEQYF
TRBJ2-5,few,TRBV27,NA,TGTGCCAGCAGTTCTATAGGGGTGGCGGTACAAGAGACCCAGTACTTC,CASSSIGVAVQETQYF
TRBJ2-4,few,TRBV4-3,NA,TGCGCCAGCAGACGAAGCGGAGCCAAAAACATTCAGTACTTC,CASRRSGAKNIQYF
TRBJ2-1,few,TRBV14,NA,TGTGCCAGCAGCCAAGCCTGGGGAATTGTCCGGAAGAGCTCCTACAATGAGCAGTTCTTC,CASSQAWGIVRKSSYNEQFF
TRBJ1-1,few,TRBV4-1,TRBD1,TGCGCCAGCAGCCAAGGAGGGGGCCTGAACACTGAAGCTTTCTTT,CASSQGGGLNTEAFF
TRBJ2-7,medium-sized,TRBV5-6,NA,TGTGCCAGCAGCTTAGGCTACGAGCAGTACTTC,CASSLGYEQYF
TRBJ1-2,few,TRBV7-2,NA,TGTGCCAGCAGCTTCACAGGGCCCGGATATGGCTACACCTTC,CASSFTGPGYGYTF
TRBJ2-7,many,TRBV7-9,NA,TGTGCCAGCAGCTTGACCTACGAGCAGTACTTC,CASSLTYEQYF
TRBJ2-3,many,TRBV2,TRBD2,TGTGCCAGCAGTGAAGTGGGGACTAGCCGCACAGATACGCAGTATTTT,CASSEVGTSRTDTQYF
TRBJ2-2,few,TRBV19,NA,TGTGCCAGTAGTATAGATCTCATTTTCCAGTTGGCCGGGGAGCTGTTTTTT,CASSIDLIFQLAGELFF
TRBJ2-5,NA,TRBV7-6,TRBD2,TGTGCCAGCAGCTTAGGCGGGGGGCGCCGGGAGACCCAGTACTTC,CASSLGGGRRETQYF
TRBJ2-5,few,TRBV5-1,TRBD2,TGCGCCAGCAGCTGGACTAGCCCCTATCAAGAGACCCAGTACTTC,CASSWTSPYQETQYF
TRBJ1-1,NA,TRBV3-1,TRBD1,TGTGCCAGCAGCCACAGGGGGGAGAGAGCTTTCTTT,CASSHRGERAFF
TRBJ2-3,few,TRBV7-6,TRBD2,TGTGCCAGCAGCCCCGGGACTAGCGGCACAGATACGCAGTATTTT,CASSPGTSGTDTQYF
TRBJ2-1,few,TRBV12-3/TRBV12-4,TRBD2,TGTGCCAGCAGTTTGGGGACTAGCGGGGGGGCTCTATACAATGAGCAGTTCTTC,CASSLGTSGGALYNEQFF
TRBJ1-1,few,TRBV19,NA,TGTGCCAGTAGTGCCGGTGTGGTACACAGGAAGAACACTGAAGCTTTCTTT,CASSAGVVHRKNTEAFF
TRBJ2-2,many,TRBV19,NA,TGTGCCAGTAGTTTCCTGCCTTGGGCTCTTGGGAACACCGGGGAGCTGTTTTTT,CASSFLPWALGNTGELFF
TRBJ2-3,many,TRBV28,NA,TGTGCCAGCAGCCTACATGGGGGCAGGGGCACAGATACGCAGTATTTT,CASSLHGGRGTDTQYF
TRBJ1-1,many,TRBV5-1,NA,TGCGCCAGCAGCTTATACGGTTCGAACACTGAAGCTTTCTTT,CASSLYGSNTEAFF
TRBJ2-3,few,TRBV6-2/TRBV6-3,NA,TGTGCCAGCAGTTTGGGGTGGGGCACAGATACGCAGTATTTT,CASSLGWGTDTQYF
TRBJ2-3,many,TRBV4-3,NA,TGCGCCAGCAGCCAAGATCCCCGGACAATGACAGGAACCACAGATACGCAGTATTTT,CASSQDPRTMTGTTDTQYF
TRBJ2-7,many,TRBV15,TRBD2,TGTGCCACCAGCAGAGAGTCGGGGGGGACCCACGAGCAGTACTTC,CATSRESGGTHEQYF
TRBJ2-3,NA,TRBV7-6,NA,TGTGCCAGCAGCAGTTGGACCAGAGATACGCAGTATTTT,CASSSWTRDTQYF
TRBJ2-1,NA,TRBV6-6,NA,TGTGCCAGCAGTCCCCCCACAGGGAATGAGCAGTTCTTC,CASSPPTGNEQFF
TRBJ1-1,few,TRBV7-9,NA,TGTGCCAGCAGCTCTCCGGGCACTGAAGCTTTCTTT,CASSSPGTEAFF
TRBJ2-1,few,TRBV6-4,TRBD2,TGTGCCAGCAGTGACTCGGGGGGGTCCCCACACTTC,CASSDSGGSPHF
TRBJ1-4,NA,TRBV12-3/TRBV12-4,TRBD1,TGTGCCAGCAGTAACAGGGGGCGCGGTGAAAAACTGTTTTTT,CASSNRGRGEKLFF
TRBJ1-5,NA,TRBV7-6,TRBD1,TGTGCCAGCAGCTCCGAAGTGGGGACAGCGATTCAGCATTTT,CASSSEVGTAIQHF
TRBJ2-2,few,TRBV3-1,NA,TGTGCCAGCAGCCAAAAGGGGACTCCGAACACCGGGGAGCTGTTTTTT,CASSQKGTPNTGELFF
TRBJ1-1,few,TRBV20-1,NA,TGCAGTGCTAGAGATTTAAAGGGGTGGAGCACTGAAGCTTTCTTT,CSARDLKGWSTEAFF
TRBJ2-5,few,TRBV11-2,NA,TGTGCCAGCCTAGCTCAAGAGACCCAGTACTTC,CASLAQETQYF
TRBJ2-1,NA,TRBV6-6,TRBD2,TGTGCCAGCAGTTACGCGACTAGCGGGGTTTACAATGAGCAGTTCTTC,CASSYATSGVYNEQFF